The rows below give T cell receptor beta chains drawn from one sample of a study of blood T cell repertoires in COVID-19. Method: immunoSEQ multiplex PCR; TCRdb's copy keeps in-frame clones and lacks some. The sample includes fewer than 350,000 clones, approximately 91% of them seen just once. Specimen: PBMCs or T cells enriched from blood (not recorded which). These receptors were collected from a woman aged 40 to 55 with acute COVID-19. The CDR3 runs from the conserved cysteine through the conserved F or W. A D gene is named only where the DNA matches it firmly. Rows may omit the clone size; those that give it use once, few, many or a size class.

v_gene: TRBV7-9
d_gene: .
j_gene: TRBJ1-4
abundance: .
CDR3nt: TGTGCCAGCAGCTTAGGGGCACAGCAAACTAATGAAAAACTGTTTTTT
CDR3aa: CASSLGAQQTNEKLFF

v_gene: TRBV4-1
d_gene: .
j_gene: TRBJ1-5
abundance: many
CDR3nt: TGCGCCAGCAGCCAAGAAGGAGCCGGTAGCAATCAGCCCCAGCATTTT
CDR3aa: CASSQEGAGSNQPQHF

v_gene: TRBV6-2/TRBV6-3
d_gene: TRBD1
j_gene: TRBJ1-6
abundance: .
CDR3nt: TGTGCCAGCAGTTACTTTGGGACAGGGTTATCACCCCTCCACTTT
CDR3aa: CASSYFGTGLSPLHF

v_gene: TRBV5-4
d_gene: .
j_gene: TRBJ2-3
abundance: .
CDR3nt: TGTGCCAGCAGCTTGGACCTCACTAGTGGGGCGCAGTATTTT
CDR3aa: CASSLDLTSGAQYF

v_gene: TRBV4-1
d_gene: .
j_gene: TRBJ1-1
abundance: .
CDR3nt: TGCGCCAGCAGCCAAGATTTCGGGGTCACTGAAGCTTTCTTT
CDR3aa: CASSQDFGVTEAFF

v_gene: TRBV5-1
d_gene: TRBD2
j_gene: TRBJ2-3
abundance: once
CDR3nt: TGCGCCAGCAGCTACAGCGGGGACGCGGATACGCAGTATTTT
CDR3aa: CASSYSGDADTQYF

v_gene: TRBV28
d_gene: TRBD1
j_gene: TRBJ1-1
abundance: .
CDR3nt: TGTGCCAGCGGCGAGAGACAGGGGTGGTTCAACACTGAAGCTTTCTTT
CDR3aa: CASGERQGWFNTEAFF

v_gene: TRBV7-6
d_gene: TRBD1
j_gene: TRBJ1-2
abundance: .
CDR3nt: TGTGCCAGCAGCCCAACACGGACAGGGCATGGCTACACCTTC
CDR3aa: CASSPTRTGHGYTF

v_gene: TRBV4-2
d_gene: .
j_gene: TRBJ1-2
abundance: .
CDR3nt: TGTGCCAGCAGCCAAGATCACGGGGGAAAGGATGGCTACACCTTC
CDR3aa: CASSQDHGGKDGYTF

v_gene: TRBV19
d_gene: .
j_gene: TRBJ2-1
abundance: .
CDR3nt: TGTGCCAGTAGTATAGTCGGTCGGGGGACGGGGGAGCAGTTCTTC
CDR3aa: CASSIVGRGTGEQFF

v_gene: TRBV6-5
d_gene: TRBD1
j_gene: TRBJ2-1
abundance: .
CDR3nt: TGTGCCAGCAAATCGGACAGGGGAATATACAATGAGCAGTTCTTC
CDR3aa: CASKSDRGIYNEQFF

v_gene: TRBV9
d_gene: .
j_gene: TRBJ2-1
abundance: .
CDR3nt: TGTGCCAGCAGCGTAGGGGCAGGGCGAGAGCAGTTCTTC
CDR3aa: CASSVGAGREQFF

v_gene: TRBV5-1
d_gene: .
j_gene: TRBJ2-3
abundance: .
CDR3nt: TGCGCCAGCAGCGATGGACGACAGGCAAAGACAGATACGCAGTATTTT
CDR3aa: CASSDGRQAKTDTQYF

v_gene: TRBV7-9
d_gene: TRBD1
j_gene: TRBJ1-3
abundance: .
CDR3nt: TGTGCCAGCAGCCCGGGGGACAGCTCTGGAAACACCATATATTTT
CDR3aa: CASSPGDSSGNTIYF

v_gene: TRBV5-5
d_gene: .
j_gene: TRBJ2-5
abundance: .
CDR3nt: TGTGCCAGCAGCTGGGCCCTAACAGGTTCCCAAGAGACCCAGTACTTC
CDR3aa: CASSWALTGSQETQYF

v_gene: TRBV6-5
d_gene: TRBD1
j_gene: TRBJ1-3
abundance: .
CDR3nt: TGTGCCACGAGGAACAGGGGAGCTCGAGACACCATATATTTT
CDR3aa: CATRNRGARDTIYF

v_gene: TRBV3-1/TRBV3-2
d_gene: .
j_gene: TRBJ1-1
abundance: .
CDR3nt: TGTGCCAGCAGCAGCAGGGGATTTGCTGAAGCTTTCTTT
CDR3aa: CASSSRGFAEAFF

v_gene: TRBV4-1
d_gene: .
j_gene: TRBJ2-2
abundance: .
CDR3nt: TGCGCCAGCAGCCAGGTGGCACCCGGGAACGGGGAGCTGTTTTTT
CDR3aa: CASSQVAPGNGELFF

v_gene: TRBV4-1
d_gene: .
j_gene: TRBJ1-1
abundance: .
CDR3nt: TGCGCCAGCCGGATTGCCGGGACACAGGCAACCGAAGCTTTCTTT
CDR3aa: CASRIAGTQATEAFF

v_gene: TRBV28
d_gene: TRBD1
j_gene: TRBJ1-2
abundance: .
CDR3nt: TGTGCCAGCAGCCCAGACAGGGGCCATGGCTACACCTTC
CDR3aa: CASSPDRGHGYTF

v_gene: TRBV6-5
d_gene: TRBD1
j_gene: TRBJ2-7
abundance: .
CDR3nt: TGTGCCAGCACAGAGACAGGGATGAGAGAGCAGTACTTC
CDR3aa: CASTETGMREQYF

v_gene: TRBV19
d_gene: TRBD1
j_gene: TRBJ1-1
abundance: .
CDR3nt: TGTGCCAGTACCCCAGGACAGGGAAGGACTGAAGCTTTCTTT
CDR3aa: CASTPGQGRTEAFF

v_gene: TRBV14
d_gene: TRBD2
j_gene: TRBJ2-7
abundance: .
CDR3nt: TGTGCCAGCAGCCAAGGAGCGGGGGGAACATCCTACGAGCAGTACTTC
CDR3aa: CASSQGAGGTSYEQYF

v_gene: TRBV27
d_gene: TRBD1
j_gene: TRBJ1-6
abundance: .
CDR3nt: TGTGCCAGCAGTTCTGGGACAGGGCGGTCTTCACCCCTCCACTTT
CDR3aa: CASSSGTGRSSPLHF

v_gene: TRBV27
d_gene: .
j_gene: TRBJ1-5
abundance: once
CDR3nt: TGTGCCAGCAGTCCTCGTGAGAGACAGCCCCAGCATTTT
CDR3aa: CASSPRERQPQHF

v_gene: TRBV7-9
d_gene: TRBD1
j_gene: TRBJ1-4
abundance: .
CDR3nt: TGTGCCAGCAGCTTAGGGACAGGAGTGTATGAAAAACTGTTTTTT
CDR3aa: CASSLGTGVYEKLFF

v_gene: TRBV7-2
d_gene: .
j_gene: TRBJ2-7
abundance: .
CDR3nt: TGTGCCAGCAGCGCGCTACAGGGCCGATTTTACGAGCAGTACTTC
CDR3aa: CASSALQGRFYEQYF

v_gene: TRBV18
d_gene: TRBD1
j_gene: TRBJ1-2
abundance: .
CDR3nt: TGTGCCAGCTCACCTTCCGGGACAGACTATGGCTACACCTTC
CDR3aa: CASSPSGTDYGYTF

v_gene: TRBV24-1
d_gene: .
j_gene: TRBJ2-7
abundance: .
CDR3nt: TGTGCCACCAGTGATACAGGGTCGTCATCCTACGAGCAGTACTTC
CDR3aa: CATSDTGSSSYEQYF

v_gene: TRBV4-2
d_gene: .
j_gene: TRBJ1-5
abundance: .
CDR3nt: TGTGCCAGCAGCCACGACGACAGTACGAACCAGCCCCAGCATTTT
CDR3aa: CASSHDDSTNQPQHF

v_gene: TRBV5-5
d_gene: TRBD2
j_gene: TRBJ2-5
abundance: .
CDR3nt: TGTGCCAGCAGCTTTGCCCCCGGGACTAGCGGGGGGAGCCAAGAGACCCAGTACTTC
CDR3aa: CASSFAPGTSGGSQETQYF

v_gene: TRBV21-1
d_gene: .
j_gene: TRBJ1-5
abundance: .
CDR3nt: TGTGCCAGCAGCACATTCCGGGACAGGCTTAATCAGCCCCAGCATTTT
CDR3aa: CASSTFRDRLNQPQHF

v_gene: TRBV29-1
d_gene: .
j_gene: TRBJ2-1
abundance: .
CDR3nt: TGCAGCGTTGAGGTTGCGGGTAGGAATTACAATGAGCAGTTCTTC
CDR3aa: CSVEVAGRNYNEQFF

v_gene: TRBV7-2
d_gene: .
j_gene: TRBJ2-5
abundance: .
CDR3nt: TGTGCCAGCAGCTTAGTAGTTCGGGGGGCCATTCAGACCCAGTACTTC
CDR3aa: CASSLVVRGAIQTQYF

v_gene: TRBV30
d_gene: TRBD1
j_gene: TRBJ1-5
abundance: .
CDR3nt: TGTGCCTGGAGGCAGAAGACAGGGTCCAATCAGCCCCAGCATTTT
CDR3aa: CAWRQKTGSNQPQHF

v_gene: TRBV14
d_gene: TRBD2
j_gene: TRBJ2-5
abundance: .
CDR3nt: TGTGCCAGCAGCCGTCGTCTAGCGGGGTACCAAGAGACCCAGTACTTC
CDR3aa: CASSRRLAGYQETQYF

v_gene: TRBV6-2/TRBV6-3
d_gene: .
j_gene: TRBJ2-5
abundance: .
CDR3nt: TGTGCCAGCAGCCCTTGGGTCGGGAGAGGTGAGACCCAGTACTTC
CDR3aa: CASSPWVGRGETQYF